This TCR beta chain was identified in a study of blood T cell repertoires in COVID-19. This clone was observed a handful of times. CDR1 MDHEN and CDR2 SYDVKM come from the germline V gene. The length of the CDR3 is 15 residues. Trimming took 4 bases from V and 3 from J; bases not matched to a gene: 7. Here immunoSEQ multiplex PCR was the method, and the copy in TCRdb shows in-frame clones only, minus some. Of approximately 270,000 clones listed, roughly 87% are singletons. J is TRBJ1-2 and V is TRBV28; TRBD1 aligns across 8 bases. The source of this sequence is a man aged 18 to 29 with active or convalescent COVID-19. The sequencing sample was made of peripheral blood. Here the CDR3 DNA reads TGTGCCAGCAGTTCCTTCTCAGGGGGCCACTATGGCTACACCTTC. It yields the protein CASSSFSGGHYGYTF.